Following are 26 T cell receptor beta chains from one sample sequenced in a study of T-cell reconstitution after alpha-beta-depleted transplantation in children. Preparation of the TCRbeta library used unique molecular identifiers. MiXCR, run by TCRdb on the PCR reads, gives a single entry per CDR3 protein. The data hold about 870,000 distinct CDR3 sequences, with approximately 15% observed a single time. The material was PBMCs, mostly from graft donor cells, obtained 360 days after TCRalphabeta/CD19-depleted stem cell transplant. These receptor sequences come from a male patient younger than 18 who had a stem cell transplant for acute lymphoblastic leukemia, so the T cells may come from the graft donor.

This clonotype was picked up many times. Here the CDR3 DNA reads TGTGCCAGCAGGAGGAGCTCCTACAATGAGCAGTTCTTC. This sequence encodes CASRRSSYNEQFF. This chain joins TRBV3-1 and TRBJ2-1; D is ambiguous. The CDR3 is 13 residues long. Trimming removed 6 bases from V and 0 bases from J, with 6 bases in between. Germline V gene sequence: CDR1 LGHDT, CDR2 YNNKEL (reference sequence).

V is TRBV7-8 and J is TRBJ2-3; D is possibly TRBD2 (7 bases). CDR1 is SGHVS, CDR2 FQNEAQ, per germline. This CDR3 contains 16 residues. The germline V and J ends were trimmed by 0 bases and 2 bases, with 12 bases remaining between them. The CDR3 here is CASSLARGRDTDTQYF. In DNA, the CDR3 is TGTGCCAGCAGCTTAGCGCGGGGGCGGGACACAGATACGCAGTATTTT.

V usage is TRBV7-2 and J usage is TRBJ2-7, with 11 nucleotides matching TRBD2. V shed 5 bases and J 3 bases; nucleotides not matched to a gene: 6. This CDR3 contains 15 residues. Germline assignment: CDR1 SGHTA and CDR2 FQGNSA. The CDR3 DNA is TGTGCCAGCAGCCTGATAGCGGGAGGGGACTACGAGCAGTACTTC. This sequence encodes CASSLIAGGDYEQYF.

In DNA, the CDR3 is TGCGCCAGCAGCGGGACTAGCGGGAGGGCCAAAAATGAGCAGTTCTTC. This sequence encodes CASSGTSGRAKNEQFF. The chain uses TRBV5-1 and TRBJ2-1; 16 bases fit TRBD2. There are 16 residues in the CDR3. The V gene's germline CDR1 is SGHRS and CDR2 YFSETQ. Trimming cost V 4 bases and J 7 bases; bases outside gene matches: 5. Based on the CDR3 plus reference TRBV5-1 and TRBJ2-1, the full variable domain is KAGVTQTPRYLIKTRGQQVTLSCSPISGHRSVSWYQQTPGQGLQFLFEYFSETQRNKGNFPGRFSGRQFSNSRSEMNVSTLELGDSALYLCASSGTSGRAKNEQFFGPGTRLTVL.

The table lists this clonotype with a few counts. The gene calls are TRBV28 and TRBJ1-1; TRBD1 aligns across 11 bases. This CDR3 region has 18 residues. CDR1 and CDR2 from the germline V gene are MDHEN and SYDVKM. Germline trimming cut 6 bases from V and 5 bases from J; bases unmatched to any gene: 17. This CDR3 is CASSPPLGQGAQGTEAFF. CDR3 DNA: TGTGCCAGCAGCCCCCCCCTTGGACAGGGGGCACAGGGGACTGAAGCTTTCTTT.

This clonotype was seen a handful of times. V and J are TRBV4-1 and TRBJ1-5, with TRBD1 identical over 7 bases. J lost 7 bases, V lost 2 bases, and 8 bases had no gene match. The germline CDR1 and CDR2 sequences are MGHRA and YSYEKL. This CDR3 is built from 15 residues. The CDR3 loop reads CASSQSIDRAQPQHF. Written as DNA, the CDR3 is TGCGCCAGCAGCCAATCGATCGACAGGGCACAGCCCCAGCATTTT.

The table lists this clonotype with a few counts. In DNA, the CDR3 is TGTGCCAGCAGTCCCCCGTCGGCTAGCGGGACGGGTGAGCAGTTCTTC. Translating gives CASSPPSASGTGEQFF. This chain links TRBV12-3 or TRBV12-4 with TRBJ2-1; 9 positions match TRBD2. The CDR3 spans 16 residues. V lost 5 bases, J lost 9 bases, and 14 bases stayed unmatched.

This clonotype was detected a few times. The CDR3 region has the DNA TGTGCCAGCAGTTTGTGGTTTCCTAGCGGGAGTCATAACGGGTACGAGCAGTACTTC. This codes for CASSLWFPSGSHNGYEQYF. The V and J genes are TRBV27 and TRBJ2-7, with TRBD2 matching 10 bases. Losses at the gene ends were 3 bases for V and 4 bases for J; bases not matched to a gene: 18. Germline V lookup: CDR1 MNHEY, CDR2 SMNVEV (reference sequence). CDR3 length: 19 amino acids.

This clonotype was seen a few times. Here the CDR3 reads CASSPGQVGSPLHF. The CDR3 DNA follows: TGTGCCAGCAGCCCCGGACAGGTTGGGTCACCCCTCCACTTT. J is TRBJ1-6 and V is TRBV11-2, with 7 bases lining up with TRBD1. The V and J ends lost 5 bases and 10 bases, in that order; junction bases with no gene match: 8. Germline V CDR1 and CDR2: SGHAT, FQNNGV. This CDR3 spans 14 amino acids. Filled out from reference TRBV11-2 and TRBJ1-6, the complete variable domain reads EAGVAQSPRYKIIEKRQSVAFWCNPISGHATLYWYQQILGQGPKLLIQFQNNGVVDDSQLPKDRFSAERLKGVDSTLKIQPAKLEDSAVYLCASSPGQVGSPLHFGNGTRLTVT.

In its sample, this clonotype was seen many times. The chain employs TRBV27 and TRBJ2-2, with 12 bases matching TRBD2. The V and J ends lost 3 bases and 1 base, in that order; junction bases with no gene match: 6. The CDR3 is made up of 18 amino acids. Germline V gives CDR1 MNHEY, CDR2 SMNVEV (reference sequence). This CDR3 is CASSLRLAGVLNTGELFF. The CDR3 DNA follows: TGTGCCAGCAGTTTGCGACTAGCGGGAGTGTTGAACACCGGGGAGCTGTTTTTT.

J is TRBJ2-5 and V is TRBV29-1; no clear D gene. The CDR3 sequence is 11 residues long. From germline, CDR1 is SQVTM and CDR2 ANQGSEA. V gave up 0 bases and J gave up 6 bases, with 5 bases separating them. CDR3 in DNA: TGCAGCGTTGAAGAAATCCAGACCCAGTACTTC. This translates into CSVEEIQTQYF.

This clonotype was observed at least ten times. The gene calls are TRBV27 and TRBJ2-1; no firm D call. In germline, CDR1 is MNHEY, CDR2 SMNVEV (reference sequence). The germline V and J ends were trimmed by 4 bases and 4 bases, with 8 bases remaining between them. The CDR3 has 13 residues. For the CDR3, the DNA is TGTGCCAGCAGTTCCCATCGTTACAATGAGCAGTTCTTC. This translates into CASSSHRYNEQFF.

J is TRBJ2-1 and V is TRBV5-1; D is ambiguous. CDR1 is SGHRS, CDR2 YFSETQ, per germline. This CDR3 has 13 amino acids. V gave up 4 bases and J gave up 9 bases, with 14 bases separating them. In DNA form, the CDR3 reads TGCGCCAGCAGCCCAAGACTTGACCGTGAGCAGTTCTTC. Translating gives CASSPRLDREQFF.

There are many counts of this clonotype. The rearrangement uses TRBV20-1 and TRBJ2-5; no definite D call. Germline CDR1 is DFQATT and CDR2 is SNEGSKA (reference sequence). CDR3 size: 15 residues. V dropped 0 bases and J dropped 1 base, with 12 bases sitting between them. For the CDR3, the DNA is TGCAGTGCTAGAGATGGCGGCTGGACCCAAGAGACCCAGTACTTC. It translates to CSARDGGWTQETQYF.

This clonotype was seen repeatedly, ten times or more. The V call is TRBV12-3 or TRBV12-4, the J call TRBJ2-2, with unresolved D. The CDR3 runs 15 residues. Trimming cost V 4 bases and J 2 bases, with 11 bases left between them. The CDR3 sequence: CASSSLAANTGELFF. CDR3 nucleotide sequence: TGTGCCAGCAGTTCCCTGGCGGCTAACACCGGGGAGCTGTTTTTT.

This clonotype was seen a handful of times. The gene calls are TRBV7-3 and TRBJ2-7; TRBD2 aligns across 8 bases. The germline gives CDR1 SGHTA, CDR2 FQGTGA. Trimming cost V 8 bases and J 6 bases; bases outside gene matches: 9. This CDR3 is 13 amino acids long. The DNA for the CDR3 is TGTGCCAGCTCCCCGGCGGGAGGTCCCGAGCAGTACTTC. Its translation: CASSPAGGPEQYF. Full variable domain (outside the CDR3, taken from reference TRBV7-3 and TRBJ2-7): GAGVSQTPSNKVTEKGKYVELRCDPISGHTALYWYRQSLGQGPEFLIYFQGTGAADDSGLPNDRFFAVRPEGSVSTLKIQRTERGDSAVYLCASSPAGGPEQYFGPGTRLTVT.

The chain uses TRBV2 and TRBJ2-3; D perhaps matches TRBD2 (6 bases). The CDR3 sequence is 15 residues long. In germline, CDR1 is SNHLY, CDR2 FYNNEI. V dropped 4 bases and J dropped 4 bases, with 15 bases sitting between them. The CDR3 loop reads CASSGKGRPADTQYF. Written as DNA, the CDR3 is TGTGCCAGCAGTGGTAAAGGGAGGCCCGCAGATACGCAGTATTTT.

This clonotype appeared a few times. This chain connects TRBV5-1 to TRBJ2-7; weak D call: TRBD2 (5 bases). This CDR3 region has 13 residues. V was pared by 3 bases and J by 6 bases, with 13 bases between. CDR1 is SGHRS and CDR2 is YFSETQ in the germline V gene. CDR3 sequence reads: CASSSVRRAEQYF. DNA for the CDR3: TGCGCCAGCAGCTCAGTCCGGCGGGCCGAGCAGTACTTC.

The chain couples TRBV3-1 to TRBJ2-7; 7 bases fit TRBD2. Germline V CDR1 and CDR2: LGHDT, YNNKEL (reference sequence). The length of the CDR3 is 15 residues. Unmatched junction bases numbered 8, after V lost 5 bases and J lost 1 base. For the CDR3, the DNA is TGTGCCAGCAGCTCATCCGGGACTATGTCCTACGAGCAGTACTTC. This codes for CASSSSGTMSYEQYF.

This clonotype was observed a handful of times. The chain uses TRBV24-1 and TRBJ2-2; perhaps TRBD1 as D (5 bases). V lost 9 bases, J lost 5 bases, and 21 bases lay in between. The CDR3 contains 16 residues. Per germline, CDR1 KGHDR and CDR2 SFDVKD. CDR3 bases: TGTGCCACCTCTGGCCCCCTGGGCAGGGCGACCGGGGAGCTGTTTTTT. As protein: CATSGPLGRATGELFF.

The V gene is TRBV20-1, the J gene TRBJ1-6; a weak D match, TRBD1 (5 bases). The CDR3 length is 16 residues. Per germline, CDR1 DFQATT and CDR2 SNEGSKA (reference sequence). V lost 6 bases, J lost 3 bases, and 18 bases lay in between. CDR3 nucleotides: TGCAGTGCCCTAACGAACCGGGACGGCTATAATTCACCCCTCCACTTT. Amino acids: CSALTNRDGYNSPLHF.

In its sample, this clonotype was seen many times. The V and J genes are TRBV5-1 and TRBJ2-2, with 8 bases that match TRBD2. Per germline, CDR1 SGHRS and CDR2 YFSETQ. V gave up 1 base and J gave up 1 base; unmatched junction bases: 6. The CDR3 totals 17 residues. The CDR3 loop reads CASSLLAGYLNTGELFF. The CDR3 nucleotides read TGCGCCAGCAGCTTGTTAGCGGGATATTTGAACACCGGGGAGCTGTTTTTT.

The chain combines TRBV10-2 with TRBJ1-5; maybe TRBD1 (6 bases). CDR1 and CDR2 from the germline V gene are WSHSY and SAAADI. The CDR3 covers 13 residues. V was clipped by 11 bases and J by 0 bases, with 11 bases between them. The CDR3 DNA sequence: TGCGCCGGGGGGCACGGTAGCAATCAGCCCCAGCATTTT. Translated, it gives CAGGHGSNQPQHF.

V and J are TRBV7-8 and TRBJ2-3; 8 bases are shared with TRBD1. The germline V gene has CDR1 SGHVS and CDR2 FQNEAQ. The CDR3 is 17 residues long. With V trimmed by 6 bases and J by 0 bases, 11 bases remained unmatched. The CDR3 DNA follows: TGTGCCAGCAGAAAATTCCGGGACAGGACGAGCACAGATACGCAGTATTTT. Protein: CASRKFRDRTSTDTQYF.

This clonotype has only a few counts. The V gene is TRBV12-3 or TRBV12-4, the J gene TRBJ1-2, with D maybe TRBD1 (6 bases). Deletions cut 6 bases from V and 4 bases from J, with 12 bases between. The CDR3 length is 13 residues. The CDR3 loop is CASSRTDLYGYTF. The CDR3 nucleotides are TGTGCCAGCAGCCGGACAGACCTCTATGGCTACACCTTC.

V and J are TRBV12-3 or TRBV12-4 and TRBJ1-5; 7 nucleotides match TRBD1. V lost 5 bases, J lost 9 bases, and 19 bases stayed unmatched. The CDR3 totals 17 residues. The chain's CDR3 is CASSPHRGSLPTVPQHF. The CDR3 DNA sequence: TGTGCCAGCAGTCCACACAGGGGCAGCCTCCCGACCGTGCCCCAGCATTTT.